Below, one T cell receptor (beta chain) is given with its context. Additional DNA sequences in this sample encode the identical CDR3. CDR1 and CDR2 (germline): MNHEY, SMNVEV (reference sequence). Trimming cost V 4 bases and J 2 bases, with 9 bases left between them. This CDR3 comprises 13 residues. The protocol was immunoSEQ multiplex PCR, while the TCRdb copy is restricted to in-frame clones and leaves out a portion. Here the sample spans a few hundred thousand clones, less than 95% being singletons. This entry belongs to a study of cytomegalovirus exposure and HLA in healthy donors. The V and J genes are TRBV27 and TRBJ2-7; the D gene is possibly TRBD1 (6 bases). This sequence originates from a woman in her 30s in good health and CMV-seronegative. Sequenced: PBMCs. The CDR3 bases are TGTGCCAGCAGTTACGCAGGGGCCTACGAGCAGTACTTC. As protein: CASSYAGAYEQYF.